This T cell receptor beta chain stems from a study of blood T cell repertoires in COVID-19. Study in general: Sample material is recorded as cDNA or gDNA derived from T cells, B-cell-depleted T cells, or PBMCs.

Germline CDR1 reads SGHRS; CDR2 reads YFSETQ. V trimming: 2 bases; J trimming: 2 bases; junction bases outside the gene matches: 3. The CDR3 runs to 15 residues. Original processing methods: Nucleated cell number was recorded as an estimate derived from reference gene primer amplification. Data came from immunoSEQ multiplex PCR; TCRdb stores just in-frame clones and leaves some out. V, J and clone size reflect that table, while D and trimming were determined from the DNA. The data show roughly 230,000 clones, roughly 80% seen once. The clonotype was recovered from a woman aged 80 or over with COVID-19, enrolled during active disease. Material for sequencing was peripheral blood. The chain has TRBV5-1 and TRBJ1-5, with 8 positions matching TRBD1. The CDR3: CASSLQGVGNQPQHF. In DNA form, the CDR3 reads TGCGCCAGCAGCTTACAGGGGGTGGGCAATCAGCCCCAGCATTTT. Combining the CDR3 with reference TRBV5-1 and TRBJ1-5 gives the whole variable domain KAGVTQTPRYLIKTRGQQVTLSCSPISGHRSVSWYQQTPGQGLQFLFEYFSETQRNKGNFPGRFSGRQFSNSRSEMNVSTLELGDSALYLCASSLQGVGNQPQHFGDGTRLSIL.